This T cell receptor (beta chain) is from a study of response to subunit inactivated influenza vaccine. TCRdb recomputed calls from the RT-PCR reads with MiXCR, one row per CDR3 protein. The data show 530,000 or so distinct CDR3 sequences, 12% seen once. CDR1 is MNHEY, CDR2 SVGEGT, per germline. There are 14 residues in the CDR3. Trimming took off 2 bases at V and 7 bases at J, with 14 bases between the two ends. This clonotype was sampled from a man in his fifties who received an inactivated influenza vaccine. This material consisted of PBMCs from blood, taken on the day of vaccination. This chain links TRBV6-2 or TRBV6-3 with TRBJ2-5; no clear D gene. The CDR3 reads CASSYPGAPRTQYF. The CDR3, as DNA: TGTGCCAGCAGTTACCCTGGCGCCCCCCGGACCCAGTACTTC.